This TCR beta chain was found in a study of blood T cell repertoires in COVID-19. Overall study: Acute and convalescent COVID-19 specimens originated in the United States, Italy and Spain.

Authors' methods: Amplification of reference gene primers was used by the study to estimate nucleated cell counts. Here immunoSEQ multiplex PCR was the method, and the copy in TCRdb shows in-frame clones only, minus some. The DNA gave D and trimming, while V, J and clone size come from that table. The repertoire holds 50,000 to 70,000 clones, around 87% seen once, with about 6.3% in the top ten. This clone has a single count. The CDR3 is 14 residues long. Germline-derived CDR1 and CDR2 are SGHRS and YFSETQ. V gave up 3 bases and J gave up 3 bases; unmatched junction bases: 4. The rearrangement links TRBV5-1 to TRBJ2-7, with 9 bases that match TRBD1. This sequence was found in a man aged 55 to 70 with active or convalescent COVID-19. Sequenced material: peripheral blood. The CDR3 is CASSSGTGSYEQYF. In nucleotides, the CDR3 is TGCGCCAGCAGCTCCGGGACAGGGAGCTACGAGCAGTACTTC. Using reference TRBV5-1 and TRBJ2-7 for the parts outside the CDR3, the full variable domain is KAGVTQTPRYLIKTRGQQVTLSCSPISGHRSVSWYQQTPGQGLQFLFEYFSETQRNKGNFPGRFSGRQFSNSRSEMNVSTLELGDSALYLCASSSGTGSYEQYFGPGTRLTVT.